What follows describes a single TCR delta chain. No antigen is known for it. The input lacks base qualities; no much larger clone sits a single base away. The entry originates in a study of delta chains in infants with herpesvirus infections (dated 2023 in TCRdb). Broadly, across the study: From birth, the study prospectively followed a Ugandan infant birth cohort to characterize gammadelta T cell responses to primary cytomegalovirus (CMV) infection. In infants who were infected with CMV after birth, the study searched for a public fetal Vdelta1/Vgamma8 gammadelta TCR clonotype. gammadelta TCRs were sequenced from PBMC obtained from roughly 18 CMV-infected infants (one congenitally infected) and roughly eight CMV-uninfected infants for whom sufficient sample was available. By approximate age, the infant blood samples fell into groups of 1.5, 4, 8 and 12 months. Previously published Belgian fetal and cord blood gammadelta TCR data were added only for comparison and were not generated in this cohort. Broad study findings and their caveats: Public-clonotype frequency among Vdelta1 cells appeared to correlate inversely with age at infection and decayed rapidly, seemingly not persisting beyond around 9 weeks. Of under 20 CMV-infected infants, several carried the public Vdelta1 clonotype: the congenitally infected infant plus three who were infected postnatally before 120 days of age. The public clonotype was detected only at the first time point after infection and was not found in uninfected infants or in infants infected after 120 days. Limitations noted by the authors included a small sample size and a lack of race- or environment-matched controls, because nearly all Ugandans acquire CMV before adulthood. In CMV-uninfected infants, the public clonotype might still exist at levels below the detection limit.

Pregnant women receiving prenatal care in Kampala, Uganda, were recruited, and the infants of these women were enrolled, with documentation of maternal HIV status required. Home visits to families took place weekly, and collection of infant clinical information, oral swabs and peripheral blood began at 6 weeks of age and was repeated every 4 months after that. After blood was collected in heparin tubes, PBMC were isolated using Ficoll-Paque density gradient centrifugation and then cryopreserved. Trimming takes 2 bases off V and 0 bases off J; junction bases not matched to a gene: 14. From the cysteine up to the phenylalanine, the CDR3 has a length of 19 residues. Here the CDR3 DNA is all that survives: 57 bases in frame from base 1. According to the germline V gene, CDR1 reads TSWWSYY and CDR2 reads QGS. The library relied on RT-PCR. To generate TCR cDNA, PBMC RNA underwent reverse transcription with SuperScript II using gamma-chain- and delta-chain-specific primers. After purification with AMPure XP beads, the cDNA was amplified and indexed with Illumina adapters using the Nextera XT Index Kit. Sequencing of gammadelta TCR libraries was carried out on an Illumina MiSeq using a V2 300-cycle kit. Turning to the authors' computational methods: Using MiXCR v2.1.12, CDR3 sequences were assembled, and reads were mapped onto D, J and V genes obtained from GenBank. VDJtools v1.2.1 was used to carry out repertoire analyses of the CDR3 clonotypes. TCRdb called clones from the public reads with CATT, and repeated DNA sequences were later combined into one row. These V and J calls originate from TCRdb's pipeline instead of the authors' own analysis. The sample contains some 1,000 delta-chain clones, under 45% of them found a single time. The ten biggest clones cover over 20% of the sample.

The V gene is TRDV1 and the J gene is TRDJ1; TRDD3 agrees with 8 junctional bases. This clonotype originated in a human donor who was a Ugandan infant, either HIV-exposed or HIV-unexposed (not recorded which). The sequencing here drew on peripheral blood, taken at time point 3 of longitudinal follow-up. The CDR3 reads CALGEGTLLGAKYTDKLIF. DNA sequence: TGTGCTCTTGGGGAAGGGACGTTACTGGGGGCCAAGTACACCGATAAACTCATCTTT.